What follows are 22 T cell receptor beta chains derived from one specimen sequenced in a study of blood T cells in healthy people across ages. The authors ran a second PCR of about 7 to 11 cycles using a sample-barcoded 5' primer and a J-beta primer mix. TCRdb reanalysed the 5' RACE reads using MiXCR and keeps one entry per CDR3 protein. The sample has some 1.5 million distinct CDR3 sequences, roughly two fifths seen once. Source material: blood. Receptors were obtained from a woman aged 18-29 years in good health.

The chain uses TRBV18 and TRBJ1-1; D possibly corresponds to TRBD1 (5 bases). The CDR3 has 15 amino acids. The germline V gene encodes CDR1 KGHSH and CDR2 LQKENI. The V end lost 6 bases, the J end lost 2 bases, and 16 bases lay between the germline ends. This CDR3 reads CASSQGLASNTEAFF. The DNA for the CDR3 is TGTGCCAGCTCCCAGGGACTAGCGTCTAACACTGAAGCTTTCTTT. Based on the CDR3 plus reference TRBV18 and TRBJ1-1, the full variable domain is NAGVMQNPRHLVRRRGQEARLRCSPMKGHSHVYWYRQLPEEGLKFMVYLQKENIIDESGMPKERFSAEFPKEGPSILRIQQVVRGDSAAYFCASSQGLASNTEAFFGQGTRLTVV.

This clonotype has just a few counts. CDR3 loop: CSASGAPYSYTF. The DNA of the CDR3 is TGCAGTGCTAGTGGTGCTCCTTATAGCTACACCTTC. The J gene is TRBJ1-2, the V gene TRBV20-1; no clear D. V was pared by 3 bases and J by 9 bases, with 14 bases between. The CDR3 sequence is 12 residues long. Looked up from germline, CDR1 is DFQATT and CDR2 is SNEGSKA (reference sequence).

The V and J genes are TRBV2 and TRBJ2-1; D unclear. CDR3 size: 17 residues. With 1 base removed from V and 3 bases from J, the gap between germline ends came to 16 bases. The V gene's germline CDR1 is SNHLY and CDR2 FYNNEI. DNA for the CDR3: TGTGCCAGCAGTGAAGGAAGGCGCGAGAGCTTCTACAATGAGCAGTTCTTC. Residues: CASSEGRRESFYNEQFF. Full variable domain (missing parts from reference TRBV2 and TRBJ2-1): EPEVTQTPSHQVTQMGQEVILRCVPISNHLYFYWYRQILGQKVEFLVSFYNNEISEKSEIFDDQFSVERPDGSNFTLKIRSTKLEDSAMYFCASSEGRRESFYNEQFFGPGTRLTVL.

The genes are TRBV24-1 and TRBJ2-3; 7 nucleotides line up with TRBD1. This CDR3 is built from 15 residues. Germline V gene sequence: CDR1 KGHDR, CDR2 SFDVKD. V shed 5 bases, J shed 2 bases, and the junction held 6 bases outside the gene matches. This CDR3 is CATSGPGTDTDTQYF. The CDR3 DNA reads TGTGCCACCAGTGGCCCCGGGACAGACACAGATACGCAGTATTTT.

Only a few counts were recorded for this clonotype. The rearrangement uses TRBV6-4 and TRBJ2-1; maybe TRBD1 (6 bases). CDR1 and CDR2 (germline): MRHNA, SNTAGT. Deletions cut 1 base from V and 9 bases from J, with 10 bases between. CDR3 length: 13 residues. The CDR3 loop reads CASSDFQGTEQFF. The CDR3 region has the DNA TGTGCCAGCAGTGACTTTCAGGGGACTGAGCAGTTCTTC.

The chain couples TRBV24-1 to TRBJ2-1; 10 nucleotides agree with TRBD2. This CDR3 comprises 20 residues. V lost 4 bases to trimming and J lost 0 bases; unmatched junction nucleotides: 14. Germline CDR1 reads KGHDR; CDR2 reads SFDVKD. CDR3 nucleotide sequence: TGTGCCACCAGTGAGCCGGCTAGCGGGAGTGCTGTGAGCTCCTACAATGAGCAGTTCTTC. Protein sequence: CATSEPASGSAVSSYNEQFF.

The chain employs TRBV5-5 and TRBJ1-6; D gene unclear. Trimming took off 5 bases at V and 7 bases at J, with 10 bases between the two ends. CDR1 and CDR2 from the germline V gene are SGHKS and YYEKEE (reference sequence). This CDR3 is 13 amino acids long. The CDR3 loop is CASRLERNSPLHF. For the CDR3, the DNA is TGTGCCAGCAGACTTGAGAGGAATTCACCCCTCCACTTT.

A word on this clonotype: One end of the junction varies from germline; a read error may be responsible. The chain has TRBV5-4 and TRBJ1-1; D possibly corresponds to TRBD1 (5 bases). This CDR3 spans 13 amino acids. Germline assignment: CDR1 SGHNT and CDR2 YYREEE (reference sequence). The CDR3 reads CAGSPGRATEAFF. The CDR3 DNA reads TGTGCCGGCAGCCCAGGCAGGGCCACTGAAGCTTTCTTT.

V and J are TRBV5-1 and TRBJ2-1; TRBD2 might be the D (6 bases). Germline V CDR1 and CDR2: SGHRS, YFSETQ. The CDR3 is made up of 15 amino acids. V was clipped by 3 bases and J by 3 bases, with 13 bases between them. The CDR3 reads CASSWGSGNYNEQFF. CDR3 nucleotide sequence: TGCGCCAGCAGCTGGGGTAGCGGAAACTACAATGAGCAGTTCTTC.

The rearrangement uses TRBV6-4 and TRBJ2-4; 13 bases agree with TRBD2. The J call may be faulty, since TRBJ2-7 better matches the DNA end. The CDR3 loop spans 17 amino acids. Germline-derived CDR1 and CDR2 are MRHNA and SNTAGT. The CDR3 DNA is TGTGCCAGCAGCGCCGGACTAGCGGGGGTGGTCCCCTACGAGCAGTACTTC. Protein sequence: CASSAGLAGVVPYEQYF.

The chain couples TRBV3-1 to TRBJ2-7; the match to TRBD2 covers 7 bases. CDR3 size: 17 residues. V lost 2 bases to trimming and J lost 2 bases; unmatched junction nucleotides: 12. Germline loops: CDR1 LGHDT, CDR2 YNNKEL (reference sequence). CDR3: CASSQRPPGDYTYEQYF. In DNA, the CDR3 is TGTGCCAGCAGCCAAAGGCCCCCGGGGGACTACACCTACGAGCAGTACTTC.

The rearrangement links TRBV29-1 to TRBJ2-7; 11 bases are shared with TRBD1. CDR3 length: 14 residues. Trimming at V came to 5 bases and at J to 6 bases, leaving 9 bases not matched to a gene. Germline assignment: CDR1 SQVTM and CDR2 ANQGSEA. CDR3 in DNA: TGCAGCGTTTTACCGGACAGGGGGCTGGGCGAGCAGTACTTC. Translation: CSVLPDRGLGEQYF.

V is TRBV11-2 and J is TRBJ2-5; possible D gene TRBD2, 5 bases. The V gene lost 3 bases and the J gene lost 2 bases, with 13 bases spanning the gap. CDR3 length equals 15 residues. Looked up from germline, CDR1 is SGHAT and CDR2 is FQNNGV. The CDR3 region has the DNA TGTGCCAGCAGCTTCGGAGTAACTAGGCAAGAGACCCAGTACTTC. This gives the protein CASSFGVTRQETQYF.

There are a few counts of this clonotype. The genes are TRBV29-1 and TRBJ1-2, with D possibly being TRBD1 (6 bases). Germline V CDR1 and CDR2: SQVTM, ANQGSEA. CDR3 length: 14 residues. Trimming left V 0 bases short and J 5 bases short, with 13 bases between. CDR3 residues: CSVEDGQTRYGYTF. CDR3 bases: TGCAGCGTTGAAGACGGACAGACTCGGTATGGCTACACCTTC. Filled out from reference TRBV29-1 and TRBJ1-2, the complete variable domain reads SAVISQKPSRDICQRGTSLTIQCQVDSQVTMMFWYRQQPGQSLTLIATANQGSEATYESGFVIDKFPISRPNLTFSTLTVSNMSPEDSSIYLCSVEDGQTRYGYTFGSGTRLTVV.

This clonotype was found a few times. This sequence joins TRBV12-3 or TRBV12-4 and TRBJ1-2; 9 bases fit TRBD1. V dropped 6 bases and J dropped 7; count of bases not matched to a gene: 9. This CDR3 is built from 14 residues. CDR3 residues: CASRPTGGKSGYTF. CDR3 sequence (DNA): TGTGCCAGCAGACCCACAGGGGGCAAAAGTGGCTACACCTTC.

The V call is TRBV6-6, the J call TRBJ2-3; 8 bases agree with TRBD2. The V gene's germline CDR1 is MNHNY and CDR2 SVGAGI (reference sequence). The CDR3 consists of 16 residues. Trimming cost V 6 bases and J 4 bases; bases outside gene matches: 12. CDR3 sequence reads: CASSREGSPRADTQYF. CDR3 nucleotides: TGTGCCAGCAGCCGGGAGGGGTCTCCTCGGGCAGATACGCAGTATTTT.

The genes are TRBV27 and TRBJ1-2; a weak D match, TRBD1 (5 bases). Trimming stripped 3 bases from V and 5 bases from J, with 10 bases between. Germline CDR1 and CDR2: MNHEY and SMNVEV (reference sequence). This CDR3 has 13 residues. CDR3 bases: TGTGCCAGCAGTTTTTCCGCAGGGTATGGCTACACCTTC. Its protein is CASSFSAGYGYTF.

This clonotype was counted between two and nine times. The chain combines TRBV7-2 with TRBJ2-4; D may be TRBD1 (6 bases). V lost 3 bases and J 0 bases, leaving 9 bases between the germline ends. Germline loops: CDR1 SGHTA, CDR2 FQGNSA. The CDR3 covers 15 residues. In DNA form, the CDR3 reads TGTGCCAGCAGCTTGGGGGCACTAGCCAAAAACATTCAGTACTTC. Encoded protein: CASSLGALAKNIQYF.

This rearrangement joins TRBV20-1 to TRBJ2-1; 7 nucleotides match TRBD2. J gave up 3 bases and V 3 bases, and 8 bases lay outside the gene matches. CDR3 length: 15 residues. CDR1 and CDR2 (germline): DFQATT, SNEGSKA (reference sequence). In DNA, the CDR3 is TGCAGTGCTAGCGGGGGGAGCGGGATCTACAATGAGCAGTTCTTC. Translating gives CSASGGSGIYNEQFF.

V is TRBV7-9 and J is TRBJ1-2, with D uncertain. CDR1 and CDR2 from the germline V gene are SEHNR and FQNEAQ (reference sequence). This CDR3 has 15 amino acids. Trimming removed 5 bases at V and 6 bases at J, with 19 bases between. The CDR3 is CASSVPLGRRDGYTF. CDR3 coding DNA: TGTGCCAGCAGCGTCCCGTTGGGGAGGCGAGATGGCTACACCTTC. The full variable domain, with the rest looked up from reference TRBV7-9 and TRBJ1-2, is DTGVSQNPRHKITKRGQNVTFRCDPISEHNRLYWYRQTLGQGPEFLTYFQNEAQLEKSRLLSDRFSAERPKGSFSTLEIQRTEQGDSAMYLCASSVPLGRRDGYTFGSGTRLTVV.

The rearrangement links TRBV2 to TRBJ2-1; D is uncertain. The CDR3 totals 18 residues. Germline values: CDR1 SNHLY, CDR2 FYNNEI. Trimming stripped 7 bases from V and 0 bases from J, with 22 bases between. DNA of the CDR3: TGTGCCAGCATTACGCTCACCCCGGCCTCGAGCTCCTACAATGAGCAGTTCTTC. It encodes CASITLTPASSSYNEQFF.

The chain uses TRBV20-1 and TRBJ2-1, with a weak D call TRBD2 (6 bases). The ends were cut back, 5 bases at V and 10 bases at J, with 9 bases in the middle. CDR1 is DFQATT, CDR2 SNEGSKA, per germline (reference sequence). This CDR3 spans 10 amino acids. The CDR3 region is CSAAGYEQFF. The CDR3, as DNA: TGCAGTGCTGCGGGGTACGAGCAGTTCTTC.